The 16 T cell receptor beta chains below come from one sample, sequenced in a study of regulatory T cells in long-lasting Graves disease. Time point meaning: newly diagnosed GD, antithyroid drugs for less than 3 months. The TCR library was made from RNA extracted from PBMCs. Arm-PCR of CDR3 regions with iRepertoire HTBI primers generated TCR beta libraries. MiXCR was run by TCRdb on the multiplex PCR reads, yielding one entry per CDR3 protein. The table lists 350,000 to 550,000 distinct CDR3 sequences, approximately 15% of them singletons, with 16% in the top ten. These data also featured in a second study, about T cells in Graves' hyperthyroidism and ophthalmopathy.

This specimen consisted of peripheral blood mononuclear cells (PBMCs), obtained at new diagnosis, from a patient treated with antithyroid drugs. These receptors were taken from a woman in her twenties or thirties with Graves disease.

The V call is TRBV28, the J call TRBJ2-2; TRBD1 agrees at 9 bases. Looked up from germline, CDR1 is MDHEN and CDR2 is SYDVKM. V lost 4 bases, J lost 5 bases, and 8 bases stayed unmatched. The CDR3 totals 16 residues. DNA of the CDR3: TGTGCCAGCAGTTCTCTACAGGGGGCGCAGACCGGGGAGCTGTTTTTT. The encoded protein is CASSSLQGAQTGELFF.

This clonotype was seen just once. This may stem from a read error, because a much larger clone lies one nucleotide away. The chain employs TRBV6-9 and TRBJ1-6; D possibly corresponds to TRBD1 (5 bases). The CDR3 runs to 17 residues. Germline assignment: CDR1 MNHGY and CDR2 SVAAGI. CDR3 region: CASSYSPDKGRSSPPHF. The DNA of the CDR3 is TGTGCCAGCAGTTACTCCCCGGACAAAGGGAGGAGTTCACCCCCCCACTTT.

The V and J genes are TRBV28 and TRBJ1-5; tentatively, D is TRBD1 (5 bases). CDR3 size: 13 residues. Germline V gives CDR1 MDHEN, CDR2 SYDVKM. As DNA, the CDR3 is TGTGCTCCCAGCGCAGGGTTGGGTCAGCCCCAGCATTTT. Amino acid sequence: CAPSAGLGQPQHF.

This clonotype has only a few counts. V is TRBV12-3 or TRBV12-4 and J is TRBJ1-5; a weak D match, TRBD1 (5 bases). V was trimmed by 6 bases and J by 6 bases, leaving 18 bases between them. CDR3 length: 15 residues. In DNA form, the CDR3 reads TGTGCCAGCAGGCCGGACGGGGGAGTGGGTCAGCCCCAGCATTTT. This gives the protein CASRPDGGVGQPQHF.

DNA for the CDR3: TGTGCCAGCAGGGGGTACCTACGGGACAGGGAAATGCATGGCTACACCTTC. This codes for CASRGYLRDREMHGYTF. The chain joins TRBV2 to TRBJ1-2, with TRBD1 matching 9 bases. Germline-derived CDR1 and CDR2 are SNHLY and FYNNEI. The CDR3 consists of 17 residues. Losses at the gene ends were 6 bases for V and 6 bases for J; bases not matched to a gene: 17.

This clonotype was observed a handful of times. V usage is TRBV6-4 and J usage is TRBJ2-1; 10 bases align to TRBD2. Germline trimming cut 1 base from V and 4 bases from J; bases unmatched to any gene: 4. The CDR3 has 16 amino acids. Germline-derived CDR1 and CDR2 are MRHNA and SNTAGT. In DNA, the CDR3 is TGTGCCAGCAGTGACTTGGCTAGCGGGAGTTACAATGAGCAGTTCTTC. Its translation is CASSDLASGSYNEQFF.

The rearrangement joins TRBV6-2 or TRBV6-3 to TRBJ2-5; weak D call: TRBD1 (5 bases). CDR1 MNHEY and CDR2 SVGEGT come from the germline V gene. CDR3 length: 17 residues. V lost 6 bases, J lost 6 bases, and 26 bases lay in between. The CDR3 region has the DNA TGTGCCAGCAGCCGACACGGGCAGGGCCATAGGGAACAGACCCAGTACTTC. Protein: CASSRHGQGHREQTQYF.

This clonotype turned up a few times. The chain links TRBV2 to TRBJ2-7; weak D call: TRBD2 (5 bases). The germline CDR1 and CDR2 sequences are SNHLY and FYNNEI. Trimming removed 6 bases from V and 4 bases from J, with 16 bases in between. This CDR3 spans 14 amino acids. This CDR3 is CASRATTLGYEQYF. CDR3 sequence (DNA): TGTGCCAGCAGGGCGACTACGTTGGGGTACGAGCAGTACTTC. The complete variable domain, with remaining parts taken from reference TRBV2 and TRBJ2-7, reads EPEVTQTPSHQVTQMGQEVILRCVPISNHLYFYWYRQILGQKVEFLVSFYNNEISEKSEIFDDQFSVERPDGSNFTLKIRSTKLEDSAMYFCASRATTLGYEQYFGPGTRLTVT.

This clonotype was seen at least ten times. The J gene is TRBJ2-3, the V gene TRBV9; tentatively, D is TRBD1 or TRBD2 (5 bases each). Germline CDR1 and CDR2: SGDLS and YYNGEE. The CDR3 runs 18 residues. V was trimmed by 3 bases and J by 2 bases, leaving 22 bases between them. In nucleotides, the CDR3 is TGTGCCAGCAGCGACCCCCTGGGGGTTACGGGGTACACAGATACGCAGTATTTT. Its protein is CASSDPLGVTGYTDTQYF.

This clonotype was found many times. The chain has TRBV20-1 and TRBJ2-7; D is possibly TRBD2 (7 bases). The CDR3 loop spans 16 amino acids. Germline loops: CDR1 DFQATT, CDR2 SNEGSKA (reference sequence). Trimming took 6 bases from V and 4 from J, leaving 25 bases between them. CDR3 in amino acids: CSASGQSGLAVYEQYF. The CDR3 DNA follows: TGCAGTGCCTCCGGACAGTCCGGGCTAGCGGTTTACGAGCAGTACTTC.

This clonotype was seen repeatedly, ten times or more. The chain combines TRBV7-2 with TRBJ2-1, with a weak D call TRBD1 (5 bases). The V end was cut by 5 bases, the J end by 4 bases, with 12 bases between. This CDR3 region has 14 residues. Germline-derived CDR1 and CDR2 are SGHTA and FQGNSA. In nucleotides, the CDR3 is TGTGCCAGCAGCCCCGAGCGACAGTACAATGAGCAGTTCTTC. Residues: CASSPERQYNEQFF.

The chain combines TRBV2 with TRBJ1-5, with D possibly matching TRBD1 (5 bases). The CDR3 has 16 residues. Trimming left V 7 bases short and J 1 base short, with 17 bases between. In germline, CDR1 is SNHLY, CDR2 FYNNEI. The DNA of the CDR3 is TGTGCCAGCACCGGAGAAGGGGCGAGGAGCAATCAGCCCCAGCATTTT. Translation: CASTGEGARSNQPQHF.

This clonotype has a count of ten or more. Written as DNA, the CDR3 is TGCGCCAGCAGCTTGGGCGGGACAGGGGGCGGCGAGCAGTTCTTC. This sequence encodes CASSLGGTGGGEQFF. This sequence joins TRBV5-1 and TRBJ2-1; 12 nucleotides agree with TRBD1. The CDR3 length is 15 residues. The V segment lost 0 bases and the J segment 10 bases; nucleotides outside the gene matches: 5. Germline CDR1 reads SGHRS; CDR2 reads YFSETQ.

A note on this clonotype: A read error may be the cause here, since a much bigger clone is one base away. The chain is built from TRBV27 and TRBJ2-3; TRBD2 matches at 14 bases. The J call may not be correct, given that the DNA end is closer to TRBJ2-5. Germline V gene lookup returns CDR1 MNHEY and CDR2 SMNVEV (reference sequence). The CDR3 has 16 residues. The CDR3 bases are TGTGCCGGCAGTTTATCCGGGACTAGCGGGGGAGCTAACCAGTACTTC. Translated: CAGSLSGTSGGANQYF.

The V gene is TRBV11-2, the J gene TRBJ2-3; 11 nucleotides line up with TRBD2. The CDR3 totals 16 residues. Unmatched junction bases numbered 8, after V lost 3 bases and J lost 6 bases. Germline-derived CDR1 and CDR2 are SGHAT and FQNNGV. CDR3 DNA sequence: TGTGCCAGCAGCTTCGGTAGCGGGAGGGCCTCGGATACGCAGTATTTT. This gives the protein CASSFGSGRASDTQYF.

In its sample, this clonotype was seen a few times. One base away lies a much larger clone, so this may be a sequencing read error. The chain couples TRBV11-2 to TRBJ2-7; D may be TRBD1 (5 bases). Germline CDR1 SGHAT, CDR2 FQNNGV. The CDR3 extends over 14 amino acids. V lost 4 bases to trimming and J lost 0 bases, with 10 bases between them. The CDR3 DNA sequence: TGTGCCAGCAGCTACACGGACATCTCCTACGAGCAGTACTTC. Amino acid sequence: CASSYTDISYEQYF.